This T cell receptor beta chain was documented in a study of blood T cell repertoires in COVID-19. Turning to the study itself: COVID-19 samples collected from the United States, Italy and Spain covered acute and convalescent phases. PBMCs, B-cell-depleted T cells, or T cells provided the cDNA or gDNA that made up the material.

The CDR3 length is 15 residues. Trimming removed 2 bases from V and 0 bases from J; junction bases left unmatched: 3. Per the germline V gene, CDR1 is KGHDR and CDR2 is SFDVKD. Source study methods: Estimated nucleated cell counts came from reference gene primer amplification. Assay: immunoSEQ multiplex PCR; the TCRdb copy retains only in-frame clones and omits some. Clonal size and the V and J genes are those of that table, whereas D and trimming came from the DNA. The repertoire holds roughly 200,000 clones, with more than 70% as singletons. The V and J genes are TRBV24-1 and TRBJ2-7; 7 nucleotides align to TRBD1. Sequencing was carried out using peripheral blood. The TCR was taken from a middle-aged man with active or convalescent COVID-19. Here the CDR3 DNA reads TGTGCCACCAGTGATTCCGACAGGGACTCCTACGAGCAGTACTTC. Translating gives CATSDSDRDSYEQYF.